This TCR beta chain was found in a study of graft-versus-host responses after intestinal transplantation. Study information: Grafts that recipients had were multivisceral, liver-intestinal, or isolated intestinal transplants. Recipients across the board were started on anti-thymocyte globulin induction, then kept on tacrolimus and steroids for about 3 years.

This CDR3 spans 15 amino acids. V lost 3 bases to trimming and J lost 2 bases; unmatched junction nucleotides: 5. The germline CDR1 and CDR2 sequences are LNHDA and SQIVND (reference sequence). Intraepithelial lymphocytes and lamina propria lymphocytes were released through processing of graft tissue. Regarding the study as a whole: Some GvH clones appeared in ileal mucosa or blood before recipient bone marrow.

Assay used: immunoSEQ multiplex PCR; TCRdb lists only in-frame clones, some missing. The data hold some 15,000 clones, with 77% observed a single time. As for this clone: As yet, its antigen is unknown.

The V call is TRBV19, the J call TRBJ2-7; 9 bases fit TRBD1. The receptor was isolated from a human patient who received an intestinal transplant, so some T cells may come from the graft donor. Source: ileum tissue, taken just over 26 days after intestinal transplant. The CDR3 protein is CASSIGGTGPYEQYF. CDR3 DNA: TGTGCCAGTAGTATCGGGGGGACAGGGCCCTACGAGCAGTACTTC.